This section outlines one T cell receptor beta chain sequence together with its context. The antigen this receptor binds is unknown. No base quality values were provided; no much bigger clone lies one nucleotide off. The CDR3 measures 14 amino acids from cysteine to phenylalanine. Left in the record is the CDR3 DNA by itself, 42 bases read in frame from the first base. Based on the germline V gene, the CDR1 and CDR2 sequences are SGHTA and FQGNSA. Trimming leaves V shorter by 0 bases and J shorter by 5 bases, with the junction holding 0 bases beyond the gene matches. These data belong to a study of CD8 T cells in Susac syndrome (dated by TCRdb to 2018 to 2020). In the study overall: Repertoire sequencing was used to test whether CD8+ T cell activation and differentiation in Susac syndrome was antigen driven.

RNA was extracted using the RNeasy kit, and roughly 0.45 to 1 microgram was reverse transcribed with random hexamers. The immunoSEQ multiplex PCR assay, covering 54 Vbeta and 13 Jbeta segments, was used to amplify TCR beta CDR3 regions. PCR amplification bias was corrected by using a synthetic template baseline for primer optimization and computational correction. The original methods were these. Only productive sequences were kept, with reads annotated to V, D and J genes according to IMGT and analyzed in immunoSEQ Analyzer. To calculate clonality, Shannon entropy was normalized by log2 of the number of productive unique sequences and then subtracted from one. For each patient and control, public and private clones were evaluated within the 100 most prevalent clones. Clones were defined as Susac-specific when absent from the healthy and MS cohorts, from 1,000 to 1,100 published viral clones and from other ImmuneACCESS disease sequences. The public reads were quality trimmed at Q25 with fastp and then assembled into clones with MiXCR by TCRdb, keeping productive beta chains. Each CDR3 protein appears once, grouped with its most common genes and DNA. Clone size and V and J calls follow TCRdb, not the original study. The sample data list fewer than 350,000 distinct CDR3 sequences, and roughly 94% of these were observed just once. Of the sample, around 0.07% falls within the top ten clones.

Study-wide conclusions, independent of this receptor: The TCR sequencing and HLA analysis was acknowledged to have included a relatively small number of individuals.

Peripheral blood CD8+ and CD4+ T cells from healthy donors, Susac syndrome patients and multiple sclerosis patients were profiled using high-throughput TCR beta sequencing. The multiple sclerosis controls were treatment-naive patients who had stable or active relapsing-remitting disease and met the revised McDonald criteria. Bulk CD8+ and CD4+ T cells were purified magnetically by negative isolation, whereas CD8+ TEMRA cells were enriched by FACS. Blood was collected in EDTA tubes and processed within 24 hours, with PBMCs isolated through density gradient centrifugation. PBMCs intended for TCR sequencing were cryopreserved in liquid nitrogen and were subsequently thawed in a 37 degrees C water bath. The sorted or isolated CD4+, CD8+ and CD8+ TEMRA cells reached a purity of at least 90%.

Here the chain combines TRBV7-2 and TRBJ2-5; TRBD2 lines up with 10 middle nucleotides. This clonotype originated in a human donor with multiple sclerosis. The sample consisted of CD4+ T cells from PBMCs. The CDR3 amino acid sequence is: CASSLASGRETQYF. The bases read TGTGCCAGCAGCTTAGCTAGCGGGAGGGAGACCCAGTACTTC.